These 2 T cell receptor beta chains came from one sample sequenced in a study of identical twins. TCRdb reanalysed the 5' RACE reads using MiXCR and keeps one entry per CDR3 protein. This table holds 640,000 or so distinct CDR3 sequences, around 6% found once. The sequenced sample was naive T cells sorted from blood. The receptors were gathered from a man aged 18-30 years in good health.

This clonotype was picked up many times. The chain links TRBV4-2 to TRBJ2-5; D unresolved. Germline lookup yields CDR1 LGHNA and CDR2 YNFKEQ. The CDR3 sequence is 14 residues long. With 0 bases removed from V and 1 base from J, the gap between germline ends came to 6 bases. The CDR3 coding sequence is TGTGCCAGCAGCCAAGAAGCCAGCCAAGAGACCCAGTACTTC. Translated: CASSQEASQETQYF.

The chain links TRBV11-2 to TRBJ2-2; D gene unclear. The CDR3 contains 14 residues. Trimming shortened V by 3 bases and J by 1 base, and 6 bases separated the two germline ends. CDR1 is SGHAT and CDR2 is FQNNGV in the germline V gene. In DNA form, the CDR3 reads TGTGCCAGCAGCTTGGGGATGAACACCGGGGAGCTGTTTTTT. The encoded protein is CASSLGMNTGELFF.